The rows below give T cell receptor beta chains drawn from one sample of a study of metastatic and nonmetastatic thyroid tumors. TCRdb re-called clones from the PCR reads using MiXCR. In the table there are 25,000 to 35,000 clones, roughly 30% of which are singletons. The sample consisted of blood. The receptors originated from a female donor with papillary thyroid cancer or a benign thyroid nodule (not recorded which). Some clones in this sample may be carry-over from other donors' samples. CDR3s include the opening cysteine and the closing phenylalanine or tryptophan. Each record gives: clone size, V gene, J gene, D gene, CDR3 protein, CDR3 DNA. A D gene is named only where the DNA matches it firmly. Not every row has a clone size; where given, it reads once, few, many or a size class.

abundance: once; v_gene: TRBV20-1; j_gene: TRBJ2-7; d_gene: .; CDR3aa: CSARGVLWQYF; CDR3nt: TGCAGTGCTAGAGGAGTTTTGTGGCAGTACTTC
abundance: once; v_gene: TRBV20-1; j_gene: TRBJ1-6; d_gene: .; CDR3aa: CSAPGGAGPLRPLHF; CDR3nt: TGCAGTGCCCCGGGGGGGGCAGGACCACTCAGGCCCCTCCACTTT
abundance: .; v_gene: TRBV11-1; j_gene: TRBJ1-3; d_gene: .; CDR3aa: CASSLLFARAENTIYF; CDR3nt: TGTGCCAGCAGCTTATTGTTCGCCAGGGCGGAAAACACCATATATTTT
abundance: .; v_gene: TRBV20-1; j_gene: TRBJ2-1; d_gene: TRBD2; CDR3aa: CSASGGSGIVYNEQFF; CDR3nt: TGCAGTGCAAGTGGCGGTAGCGGGATCGTCTACAATGAGCAGTTCTTC
abundance: .; v_gene: TRBV11-3; j_gene: TRBJ2-5; d_gene: .; CDR3aa: CASSSRDSGGGETQYF; CDR3nt: TGTGCCAGCAGCAGCCGGGACAGCGGAGGGGGAGAGACCCAGTACTTC
abundance: .; v_gene: TRBV6-1; j_gene: TRBJ2-7; d_gene: .; CDR3aa: CASSESSTGPLSYEQYF; CDR3nt: TGTGCCAGCAGTGAATCCTCCACAGGGCCCCTTTCCTACGAGCAGTACTTC
abundance: few; v_gene: TRBV6-5; j_gene: TRBJ2-2; d_gene: .; CDR3aa: CASSYSAGELFF; CDR3nt: TGTGCCAGCAGTTACTCCGCCGGGGAGCTGTTTTTT
abundance: few; v_gene: TRBV10-3; j_gene: TRBJ1-2; d_gene: .; CDR3aa: CAISEREGRNGYTF; CDR3nt: TGTGCCATCAGTGAGCGGGAGGGAAGGAACGGCTACACCTTC
abundance: once; v_gene: TRBV4-3; j_gene: TRBJ1-4; d_gene: .; CDR3aa: CASSQDRENEKLFF; CDR3nt: TGCGCCAGCAGCCAAGACAGGGAGAATGAAAAACTGTTTTTT
abundance: few; v_gene: TRBV19; j_gene: TRBJ2-7; d_gene: .; CDR3aa: CASSVGPYEQYF; CDR3nt: TGTGCCAGTAGTGTGGGCCCCTACGAGCAGTACTTC
abundance: .; v_gene: TRBV7-6; j_gene: TRBJ2-5; d_gene: .; CDR3aa: CASSSGETQYF; CDR3nt: TGTGCCAGCAGCTCGGGAGAGACCCAGTACTTC
abundance: many; v_gene: TRBV7-9; j_gene: TRBJ1-1; d_gene: TRBD1; CDR3aa: CAIANRGGGTEAFF; CDR3nt: TGTGCAATCGCAAACAGGGGAGGTGGCACTGAAGCTTTCTTT
abundance: .; v_gene: TRBV13; j_gene: TRBJ1-6; d_gene: TRBD1; CDR3aa: CASSLGDRENSPLHF; CDR3nt: TGTGCCAGCAGCTTAGGGGACAGGGAAAATTCACCCCTCCACTTT
abundance: .; v_gene: TRBV5-1; j_gene: TRBJ1-3; d_gene: TRBD1; CDR3aa: CASSINPGGSGNTIYF; CDR3nt: TGCGCCAGCAGCATCAACCCAGGGGGCTCTGGAAACACCATATATTTT
abundance: .; v_gene: TRBV11-3; j_gene: TRBJ2-7; d_gene: TRBD2; CDR3aa: CASSLGGTSHLLEQYF; CDR3nt: TGTGCCAGCAGCTTAGGCGGGACTAGCCACCTCCTCGAGCAGTACTTC
abundance: few; v_gene: TRBV24-1; j_gene: TRBJ2-3; d_gene: TRBD2; CDR3aa: CATSDMDRGGDTQYF; CDR3nt: TGTGCCACCAGTGATATGGACCGGGGGGGCGATACGCAGTATTTT
abundance: few; v_gene: TRBV28; j_gene: TRBJ2-7; d_gene: .; CDR3aa: CASSTPRWVRAYEQYF; CDR3nt: TGTGCCAGCAGTACCCCGAGATGGGTCCGCGCCTACGAGCAGTACTTC
abundance: few; v_gene: TRBV28; j_gene: TRBJ1-2; d_gene: .; CDR3aa: CASSSSGAPNYGYTF; CDR3nt: TGTGCCAGCAGTTCGTCAGGGGCGCCTAACTATGGCTACACCTTC
abundance: .; v_gene: TRBV12-3/TRBV12-4; j_gene: TRBJ1-1; d_gene: .; CDR3aa: CASSSSGGRTEAFF; CDR3nt: TGTGCCAGCAGCTCGTCCGGCGGCCGCACTGAAGCTTTCTTT
abundance: .; v_gene: TRBV28; j_gene: TRBJ2-7; d_gene: .; CDR3aa: CASRTDDVLYEQYF; CDR3nt: TGTGCCAGCAGGACGGACGATGTCCTCTACGAGCAGTACTTC
abundance: many; v_gene: TRBV18; j_gene: TRBJ2-5; d_gene: TRBD1; CDR3aa: CASSGTVQETQYF; CDR3nt: TGTGCCAGCTCTGGGACAGTCCAAGAGACCCAGTACTTC
abundance: .; v_gene: TRBV4-1; j_gene: TRBJ1-4; d_gene: .; CDR3aa: CASSQGRDGSNEKLFF; CDR3nt: TGCGCCAGCAGCCAAGGACGGGACGGAAGTAATGAAAAACTGTTTTTT
abundance: few; v_gene: TRBV28; j_gene: TRBJ1-1; d_gene: .; CDR3aa: CASSLTSAATEAFF; CDR3nt: TGTGCCAGCAGTTTAACATCCGCGGCTACTGAAGCTTTCTTT
abundance: .; v_gene: TRBV18; j_gene: TRBJ2-2; d_gene: .; CDR3aa: CASSPVQLYGELFF; CDR3nt: TGTGCCAGCTCACCGGTACAGCTTTACGGGGAGCTGTTTTTT
abundance: .; v_gene: TRBV5-4; j_gene: TRBJ2-2; d_gene: .; CDR3aa: CASSLYGTGELFF; CDR3nt: TGTGCCAGCAGCTTGTACGGCACCGGGGAGCTGTTTTTT
abundance: few; v_gene: TRBV5-1; j_gene: TRBJ2-2; d_gene: .; CDR3aa: CASSPSGWLNTGELFF; CDR3nt: TGCGCCAGCAGCCCCAGTGGGTGGCTAAACACCGGGGAGCTGTTTTTT
abundance: few; v_gene: TRBV12-3/TRBV12-4; j_gene: TRBJ1-2; d_gene: .; CDR3aa: CASRTPGSSYTF; CDR3nt: TGTGCCAGCAGAACCCCCGGGTCCTCCTACACCTTC
abundance: .; v_gene: TRBV6-1; j_gene: TRBJ2-3; d_gene: .; CDR3aa: CASSPGLSTDTQYF; CDR3nt: TGTGCCAGCAGTCCGGGACTCAGCACAGATACGCAGTATTTT
abundance: medium-sized; v_gene: TRBV6-1; j_gene: TRBJ1-3; d_gene: .; CDR3aa: CASSPSLSGNTIYF; CDR3nt: TGTGCCAGCAGCCCCTCCCTCTCTGGAAACACCATATATTTT
abundance: .; v_gene: TRBV20-1; j_gene: TRBJ1-1; d_gene: .; CDR3aa: CSARYSGTEAFF; CDR3nt: TGCAGTGCTAGATACAGTGGAACTGAAGCTTTCTTT
abundance: .; v_gene: TRBV12-3/TRBV12-4; j_gene: TRBJ2-7; d_gene: .; CDR3aa: CASSVTASASYEQYF; CDR3nt: TGTGCCAGCAGTGTGACGGCTAGCGCATCCTACGAGCAGTACTTC
abundance: medium-sized; v_gene: TRBV27; j_gene: TRBJ2-2; d_gene: .; CDR3aa: CASSSPGDGDGELFF; CDR3nt: TGTGCCAGCAGTTCGCCAGGGGATGGTGACGGGGAGCTGTTTTTT
abundance: .; v_gene: TRBV6-1; j_gene: TRBJ1-6; d_gene: .; CDR3aa: CASTGTARGPLHF; CDR3nt: TGTGCCAGCACTGGGACCGCACGAGGACCCCTCCACTTT
abundance: many; v_gene: TRBV7-9; j_gene: TRBJ2-1; d_gene: TRBD2; CDR3aa: CASSFFRTSGSYNEQFF; CDR3nt: TGTGCCAGCAGCTTCTTCCGGACTAGCGGGAGTTACAATGAGCAGTTCTTC
abundance: .; v_gene: TRBV5-1; j_gene: TRBJ2-7; d_gene: .; CDR3aa: CASSYNGYEQYF; CDR3nt: TGCGCCAGCAGCTACAACGGGTACGAGCAGTACTTC
abundance: .; v_gene: TRBV6-1; j_gene: TRBJ1-1; d_gene: .; CDR3aa: CASTTTGAEAFF; CDR3nt: TGTGCCAGCACCACGACGGGCGCTGAAGCTTTCTTT
abundance: many; v_gene: TRBV13; j_gene: TRBJ1-5; d_gene: .; CDR3aa: CASSFRGPYQPQHF; CDR3nt: TGTGCCAGCAGCTTCCGGGGACCTTATCAGCCCCAGCATTTT
abundance: .; v_gene: TRBV2; j_gene: TRBJ2-7; d_gene: .; CDR3aa: CASYEAGITYEQYF; CDR3nt: TGTGCCAGCTACGAGGCGGGGATAACCTACGAGCAGTACTTC
abundance: many; v_gene: TRBV18; j_gene: TRBJ1-2; d_gene: .; CDR3aa: CASSPANAGLTTF; CDR3nt: TGTGCCAGCTCACCAGCCAACGCGGGGCTGACCACCTTC